This T cell receptor beta chain was captured by sequencing in a study of shared clonotypes between healthy human individuals. Naive CD8 cells comprised CD45RO-negative, CCR7-positively selected cells, excluding terminally differentiated effector memory CD45RA+ cells. On this clone itself: Distinct nucleotide sequences in the sample also encode this CDR3.

Method: immunoSEQ multiplex PCR; TCRdb's copy keeps in-frame clones and lacks some. The data contain approximately 600,000 clones, roughly 96% of them seen just once; the ten biggest clones take up approximately 0.11%. The length of the CDR3 is 13 residues. With 0 bases removed from V and 5 bases from J, the gap between germline ends came to 8 bases. Germline V gene lookup returns CDR1 SGHNT and CDR2 YYREEE (reference sequence). The chain links TRBV5-4 to TRBJ2-5; no clear D gene. This receptor was taken from a woman aged 25 to 39 in good health. The sample consisted of naive CD8+ T cells sorted from blood. The CDR3 region is CASSLESEETQYF. The CDR3 coding sequence is TGTGCCAGCAGCTTGGAATCCGAGGAGACCCAGTACTTC.